This T cell receptor beta chain emerged from a study of blood T cell repertoires in COVID-19. Study-level information: COVID-19 samples from acute and convalescent phases originated in the United States, Italy and Spain.

As originally analysed: Nucleated cell counts were estimated from reference gene primer amplification. Clones were read by immunoSEQ multiplex PCR, and TCRdb kept only the in-frame ones, dropping some. V and J calls and clone size come straight from that table; D and trimming were deduced from the DNA. The profile covers under 85,000 clones, with under 80% appearing a single time and 25% to 30% taken by the ten largest. This clonotype was sampled from a woman aged 80 or older with active or convalescent COVID-19. Sequencing input: peripheral blood.

CDR3 region: CASSYSGGGEKLFF. The CDR3 nucleotides read TGTGCCAGCAGTTACTCGGGCGGGGGTGAAAAACTGTTTTTT. This chain joins TRBV6-5 and TRBJ1-4; D perhaps matches TRBD1 (5 bases). This CDR3 has 14 residues. V lost 0 bases and J 7 bases, leaving 9 bases between the germline ends. Germline values: CDR1 MNHEY, CDR2 SVGAGI.